This T cell receptor beta chain appears in the sequencing data of a study of T cell repertoires in cytomegalovirus infection. Broader study findings: Dominating the ex vivo response were HLA-C-restricted CMV-specific TCR beta clonotypes.

In the case of this clonotype: Its matching antigen is unknown.

The V segment lost 5 bases and the J segment 3 bases; nucleotides outside the gene matches: 6. Germline CDR1 reads MNHNS; CDR2 reads SASEGT. CDR3 length equals 16 residues. Using its own MiXCR run on the reads, TCRdb lists one record per CDR3 protein. There are about 830,000 distinct CDR3 sequences in the sample; around a third occur only once, and roughly 12% lies in the top ten. The chain is built from TRBV6-1 and TRBJ1-4; 10 bases fit TRBD1. This TCR was recovered from a human donor in good health (CMV status not recorded). Some clones in this sample may be carry-over from other donors' samples. The source was cultured CD8+ T cells from PBMCs, collected from culture after CMV antigen stimulation. The CDR3 nucleotides read TGTGCCAGCAGTCGGACAGGGGGTTTGGCTAATGAAAAACTGTTTTTT. It codes for CASSRTGGLANEKLFF.